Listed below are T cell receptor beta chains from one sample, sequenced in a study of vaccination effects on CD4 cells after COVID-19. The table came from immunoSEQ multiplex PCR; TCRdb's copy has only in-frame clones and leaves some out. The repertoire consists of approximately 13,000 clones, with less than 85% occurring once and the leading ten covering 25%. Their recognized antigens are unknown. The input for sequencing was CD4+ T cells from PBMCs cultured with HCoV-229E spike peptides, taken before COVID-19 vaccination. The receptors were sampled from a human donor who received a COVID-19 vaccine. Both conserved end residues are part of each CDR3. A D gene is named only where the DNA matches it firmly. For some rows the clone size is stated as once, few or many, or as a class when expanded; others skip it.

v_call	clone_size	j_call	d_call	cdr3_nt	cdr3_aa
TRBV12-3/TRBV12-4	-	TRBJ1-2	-	TGTGCCAGCAGTCCAGGGACGGGCTACACCTTC	CASSPGTGYTF
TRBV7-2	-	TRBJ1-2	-	TGTGCCATCTCGGGGGGGAGTGGGAACTATGGCTACACCTTC	CAISGGSGNYGYTF
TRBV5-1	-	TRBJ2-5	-	TGCGCCAGCAGCAAGGGTGGGTCCCAAGAGACCCAGTACTTC	CASSKGGSQETQYF
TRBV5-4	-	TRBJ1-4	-	TGTGCCAGCAGCTTGGACAGCCTGCGGACTAATGAAAAACTGTTTTTT	CASSLDSLRTNEKLFF
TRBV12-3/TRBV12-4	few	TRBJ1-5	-	TGTGCCAGCAGGCCGGGCTTGAATCAGCCCCAGCATTTT	CASRPGLNQPQHF
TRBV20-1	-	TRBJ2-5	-	TGCAGTCTCCGGGAACGAGAGACCCAGTACTTC	CSLRERETQYF
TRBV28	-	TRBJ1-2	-	TGTGCCAGCAGTTTAATTCGACAACTCTATGGCTACACCTTC	CASSLIRQLYGYTF
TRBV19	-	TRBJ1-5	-	TGTGCCAGTAGTATATTCTCGGGGCTTGACCAGCCCCAGCATTTT	CASSIFSGLDQPQHF
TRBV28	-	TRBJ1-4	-	TGTGCCAGCAGTCTGGGGGTGATTGCAACTAATGAAAAACTGTTTTTT	CASSLGVIATNEKLFF
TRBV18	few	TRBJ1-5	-	TGTGCCAGCTCACCGGGAGGCAATCAGCCCCAGCATTTT	CASSPGGNQPQHF
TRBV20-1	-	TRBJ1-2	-	TGCAGTGCTATCCAGTACTATGGCTACACCTTC	CSAIQYYGYTF
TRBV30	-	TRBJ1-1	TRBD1	TGTGCCTGGAGCCTAGGACAGGTTAGGGAAGCTTTCTTT	CAWSLGQVREAFF
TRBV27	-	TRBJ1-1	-	TGTGCCAGCAGTTTAAGGCGGCACACTGAAGCTTTCTTT	CASSLRRHTEAFF
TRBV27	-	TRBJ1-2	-	TGTGCCAGCAGCACATCGGCAAACTATGGCTACACCTTC	CASSTSANYGYTF
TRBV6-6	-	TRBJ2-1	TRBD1	TGTGCCAGCAGTTCCGGACAGGGCGGTGAGCAGTTCTTC	CASSSGQGGEQFF
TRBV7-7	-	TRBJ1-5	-	TGTGCTAGCAGCTTAGATGATAGGCAGCCCCAGCATTTT	CASSLDDRQPQHF
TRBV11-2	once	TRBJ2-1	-	TGTGCCAGCAGCCAAGACAGCCTAGACTACAATGAGCAGTTCTTC	CASSQDSLDYNEQFF
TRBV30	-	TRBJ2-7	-	TGTGCCTGGAAGGCAACCTACGAGCAGTACTTC	CAWKATYEQYF
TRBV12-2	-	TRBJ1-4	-	TGTGCAAGTCGCCCGATCGGGGAAAAACTGTTTTTT	CASRPIGEKLFF
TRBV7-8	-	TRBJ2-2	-	TGTGCCATCACAGGGACGGTTATTGCCGGGGAGCTGTTTTTT	CAITGTVIAGELFF
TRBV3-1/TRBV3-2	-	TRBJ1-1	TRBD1	TGTGCCAGCAGCCCGGACAGGACCGAAGCTTTCTTT	CASSPDRTEAFF
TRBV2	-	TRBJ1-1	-	TGTGCCAGCAGTGAAGAGAGGGGTTACACTGAAGCTTTCTTT	CASSEERGYTEAFF
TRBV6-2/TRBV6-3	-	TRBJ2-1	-	TGTGCCAGCAGCCGACGTACGGACAATGAGCAGTTCTTC	CASSRRTDNEQFF
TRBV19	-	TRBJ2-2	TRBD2	TGTGCCAGTAGTTTAGCGGGGGGGCCAACCGGGGAGCTGTTTTTT	CASSLAGGPTGELFF
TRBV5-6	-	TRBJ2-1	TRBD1	TGTGCCAGCAGCCCCAACACGGGACAGGGGTACAATGAGCAGTTCTTC	CASSPNTGQGYNEQFF
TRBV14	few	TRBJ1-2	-	TGTGCCAGCAGCCAGCGGACAGCTTATGGCTACACCTTC	CASSQRTAYGYTF
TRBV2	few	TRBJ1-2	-	TGTGCCAGCACCCGACCGGGACTGCGCTATGGCTACACCTTC	CASTRPGLRYGYTF
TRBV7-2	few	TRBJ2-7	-	TGTGCCAGCAGCTTAGTCGCAGGGAGCTCCTACGAGCAGTACTTC	CASSLVAGSSYEQYF
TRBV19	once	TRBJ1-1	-	TGTGCCAGTAGTGGAATTCAGGGGAACACTGAAGCTTTCTTT	CASSGIQGNTEAFF
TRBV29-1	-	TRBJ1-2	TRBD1	TGCAGCGCCCGGGACAGGGGGGGTTTACATGGCTACACCTTC	CSARDRGGLHGYTF
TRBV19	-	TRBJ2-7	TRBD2	TGTGCCAGTAGTTCCGGGACTAGGACCTACGAGCAGTACTTC	CASSSGTRTYEQYF
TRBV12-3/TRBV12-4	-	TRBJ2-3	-	TGTGCCAGCAGTTTAGGGATCACAGATACGCAGTATTTT	CASSLGITDTQYF
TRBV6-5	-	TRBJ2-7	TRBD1	TGTGCCAGCTCGGGACAGGTCAACGAGCAGTACTTC	CASSGQVNEQYF
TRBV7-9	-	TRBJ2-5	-	TGTGCCAGCAGCTCGCCCGTTCCGGGAATGAAGACCCAGTACTTC	CASSSPVPGMKTQYF
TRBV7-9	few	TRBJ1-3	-	TGTGCCAGCAGTCTGACGGTCGACACCATATATTTT	CASSLTVDTIYF
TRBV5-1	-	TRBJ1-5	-	TGCGCCAGCAGCCCAGGCCCCAATCAGCCCCAGCATTTT	CASSPGPNQPQHF
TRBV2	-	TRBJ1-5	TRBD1	TGTGCCAGCAGTGCGAATATTCAGGGGGCTCAAGGCAATCAGCCCCAGCATTTT	CASSANIQGAQGNQPQHF
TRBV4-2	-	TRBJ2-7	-	TGTGCCAGCAGCCAAGGAACAGATTATTACGAGCAGTACTTC	CASSQGTDYYEQYF
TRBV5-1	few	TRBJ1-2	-	TGCGCCAGCAGCTTGGAGCGCGGCCTAGGATATGGCTACACCTTC	CASSLERGLGYGYTF
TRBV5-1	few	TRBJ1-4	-	TGCGCCAGCAGCCATAGCAGGGCCGGTGTCGAAAAACTGTTTTTT	CASSHSRAGVEKLFF
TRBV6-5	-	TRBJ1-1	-	TGTGCCAGCAGTTACTCGGACAGCTGGAGGACTGAAGCTTTCTTT	CASSYSDSWRTEAFF
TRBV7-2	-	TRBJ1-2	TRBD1	TGTGCCAGCAGCACCCGACAGGGGGGAGACGGAGGCTACACCTTC	CASSTRQGGDGGYTF
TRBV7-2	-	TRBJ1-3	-	TGTGCCAGCAGCTTAGCGACGGGGCCAGGAAACACCATATATTTT	CASSLATGPGNTIYF